Here is one T cell receptor (beta chain) with its context. Antigen unknown. Germline V gives CDR1 LGHNA, CDR2 YNFKEQ. The CDR3 spans 17 residues. V shed 0 bases and J shed 5 bases, with 19 bases lying between them. Measured with immunoSEQ multiplex PCR; TCRdb has only the in-frame clones, and not every one. The table records 90,000 to 150,000 clones, around nine tenths of them present only once. The record originates from a study of T cell responses to AZD1222 COVID-19 vaccine. Study-wide findings and caveats: Scientists sampled the repertoires only once the peak T cell response had passed.

This chain uses TRBV4-2 with TRBJ1-1, with a possible D match to TRBD1 (5 bases). The sequence came from an adult in good health. This specimen consisted of peripheral blood, obtained on day 0 of AZD1222 vaccination. CDR3: CASSQDPSGGRVTEAFF. The CDR3 coding sequence is TGTGCCAGCAGCCAAGACCCCTCGGGGGGAAGAGTAACTGAAGCTTTCTTT.